Each of the 11 T cell receptor beta chains below was sequenced from the same sample in a study of T cell changes during pregnancy in multiple sclerosis. Here immunoSEQ multiplex PCR was the method, and the copy in TCRdb shows in-frame clones only, minus some. The repertoire holds roughly 41,000 clones, 85% to 95% seen once, with around 7% in the top ten. The sample here was CD8+ T cells from peripheral blood mononuclear cells, taken in the third trimester of pregnancy. These receptors were collected from a female donor with multiple sclerosis, enrolled in a pregnancy study.

V gene TRBV27 combines with J gene TRBJ2-7; the match to TRBD2 covers 7 bases. After removal of 5 bases from V and 3 bases from J, the junction contained 4 bases not matched to a gene. Germline V lookup: CDR1 MNHEY, CDR2 SMNVEV (reference sequence). This CDR3 region has 13 residues. The DNA of the CDR3 is TGTGCCAGCAGTCCCGGGACTAACTACGAGCAGTACTTC. It is translated as CASSPGTNYEQYF.

The chain has TRBV27 and TRBJ2-3; 10 nucleotides align to TRBD2. The germline V gene has CDR1 MNHEY and CDR2 SMNVEV (reference sequence). This CDR3 has 16 amino acids. J lost 3 bases, V lost 1 base, and 4 bases had no gene match. As DNA, the CDR3 is TGTGCCAGCAGTTTATTGCCTAGCGGGAGAACAGATACGCAGTATTTT. Its protein is CASSLLPSGRTDTQYF.

The chain combines TRBV7-9 with TRBJ2-3, with TRBD1 as a possible D gene (6 bases). The germline CDR1 and CDR2 sequences are SEHNR and FQNEAQ (reference sequence). The CDR3 totals 15 residues. Deletions cut 5 bases from V and 0 bases from J, with 12 bases between. CDR3 bases: TGTGCCAGCAGCGCCGGGGACATCAGCACAGATACGCAGTATTTT. It encodes CASSAGDISTDTQYF.

The chain joins TRBV7-9 to TRBJ2-1, with D perhaps matching TRBD2 (5 bases). Per germline, CDR1 SEHNR and CDR2 FQNEAQ (reference sequence). The CDR3 loop spans 16 amino acids. Trimming left V 4 bases short and J 6 bases short, with 19 bases between. The CDR3 bases are TGTGCCAGCAGCTCTACGACGGCCCGGGAACCCAATGAGCAGTTCTTC. Protein product: CASSSTTAREPNEQFF. The full variable domain, in which reference TRBV7-9 and TRBJ2-1 provide the parts outside the CDR3, is DTGVSQNPRHKITKRGQNVTFRCDPISEHNRLYWYRQTLGQGPEFLTYFQNEAQLEKSRLLSDRFSAERPKGSFSTLEIQRTEQGDSAMYLCASSSTTAREPNEQFFGPGTRLTVL.

The rearrangement joins TRBV7-8 to TRBJ2-7, with TRBD1 matching 9 bases. This CDR3 spans 16 amino acids. J gave up 3 bases and V 5 bases, and 11 bases lay outside the gene matches. Germline V gene data show CDR1 as SGHVS and CDR2 as FQNEAQ. In DNA, the CDR3 is TGTGCCAGCAGCACTCCGACCGGGACAGGGTTCTACGAGCAGTACTTC. This gives the protein CASSTPTGTGFYEQYF.

This chain links TRBV30 with TRBJ1-2, with D maybe TRBD1 (5 bases). CDR1 and CDR2 (germline): GTSNPN, SVGIG (reference sequence). V lost 4 bases and J 7 bases, leaving 10 bases between the germline ends. The CDR3 length is 11 residues. CDR3 nucleotide sequence: TGTGCCTGGACAGGGCTCGGTGGCTACACCTTC. Encoded protein: CAWTGLGGYTF.

The chain joins TRBV29-1 to TRBJ2-2, with D possibly TRBD1 on 6 matching bases. Germline V gene data show CDR1 as SQVTM and CDR2 as ANQGSEA. Trimming stripped 1 base from V and 0 bases from J, with 21 bases between. This CDR3 comprises 19 residues. The CDR3 protein is CSVEARDTADDSNTGELFF. Here the CDR3 DNA reads TGCAGCGTTGAAGCCCGGGACACGGCCGATGATTCGAACACCGGGGAGCTGTTTTTT.

The chain carries TRBV10-3 and TRBJ1-2; D perhaps matches TRBD1 (6 bases). This CDR3 is 15 amino acids long. V was shortened by 2 bases and J by 7 bases, with 17 bases between the two germline ends. The germline gives CDR1 ENHRY, CDR2 SYGVKD. CDR3 protein: CAISEPNTGWPGYTF. CDR3 DNA sequence: TGTGCCATCAGTGAGCCAAACACAGGGTGGCCTGGCTACACCTTC.

V gene TRBV5-6 combines with J gene TRBJ1-6; 9 bases fit TRBD1. There are 17 residues in the CDR3. The germline V gene encodes CDR1 SGHDT and CDR2 YYEEEE. The J segment lost 3 bases and the V segment lost 5 bases, leaving 9 bases of the junction unmatched. Written as DNA, the CDR3 is TGTGCCAGCAGTCCGGGACAGGGAAGTTACTATAATTCACCCCTCCACTTT. It is translated as CASSPGQGSYYNSPLHF.

Points on this clone: In the same sample, other DNA sequences code for this CDR3. V usage is TRBV19 and J usage is TRBJ2-5, with a possible D match to TRBD1 (6 bases). This CDR3 comprises 14 residues. CDR1 and CDR2 from the germline V gene are LNHDA and SQIVND (reference sequence). V lost 5 bases to trimming and J lost 2 bases, with 12 bases between them. The CDR3 DNA is TGTGCCAGTAGTCAGAGACAGGTACAAGAGACCCAGTACTTC. Translating it yields CASSQRQVQETQYF.

The gene calls are TRBV5-4 and TRBJ2-3; 7 bases are shared with TRBD2. Trimming removed 4 bases from V and 2 bases from J; junction bases left unmatched: 10. The germline gives CDR1 SGHNT, CDR2 YYREEE (reference sequence). There are 16 residues in the CDR3. The DNA of the CDR3 is TGTGCCAGCAGCCAGCGGGACTTTTGGCCCACAGATACGCAGTATTTT. Protein product: CASSQRDFWPTDTQYF. Drawing the rest from reference TRBV5-4 and TRBJ2-3, the complete variable domain is ETGVTQSPTHLIKTRGQQVTLRCSSQSGHNTVSWYQQALGQGPQFIFQYYREEENGRGNFPPRFSGLQFPNYSSELNVNALELDDSALYLCASSQRDFWPTDTQYFGPGTRLTVL.